The subject of this entry is one T cell receptor (beta chain). Original handling: For nucleated cells, counts were estimated from reference gene primer amplification. Method: immunoSEQ multiplex PCR; TCRdb's copy keeps in-frame clones and lacks some. The V and J calls and clone size come from that table; D and trimming were worked out from the DNA. The sample includes 130,000 to 150,000 clones, 80% to 90% of them seen just once. Seattle participants joined during active infection and were tracked over time. The source of the sample is a study of blood T cell repertoires in COVID-19. Overall study context: Some COVID-19 samples were acute and others convalescent; all came from the United States, Italy and Spain. T cells, B-cell-depleted T cells, or PBMCs supplied cDNA or gDNA.

The CDR3 is made up of 14 amino acids. V was pared by 6 bases and J by 5 bases, with 6 bases of the junction left unmatched. CDR1 is SNHLY and CDR2 is FYNNEI in the germline V gene. V is TRBV2 and J is TRBJ2-1; TRBD2 aligns across 8 bases. The TCR comes from a woman in her fifties or sixties with COVID-19, enrolled during active disease. Sequencing was carried out using peripheral blood. As DNA, the CDR3 is TGTGCCAGCAGACCGGGACTAGGAAACAATGAGCAGTTCTTC. Translated: CASRPGLGNNEQFF.